The clone carrying this TCR beta chain was counted ten times or more. The ends were cut back, 4 bases at V and 2 bases at J, with 17 bases in the middle. Germline CDR1 SGHRS, CDR2 YFSETQ. CDR3 size: 16 residues. These data come from a study of T-cell reconstitution after alpha-beta-depleted transplantation in children. TCRbeta library construction was performed incorporating unique molecular identifiers. TCRdb independently ran MiXCR on the PCR reads; one entry per CDR3 protein. Of approximately 250,000 distinct CDR3 sequences in the sample, 7.5% to 10% were seen once. This clonotype originated in a human donor who donated a stem cell graft to a child with SCID. The sequencing used PBMCs from the stem cell graft donor, collected from the stem cell graft. The chain is built from TRBV5-1 and TRBJ2-3, with D maybe TRBD1 (7 bases). The DNA for the CDR3 is TGCGCCAGCAGCCCGGGGGACAGTTCGCACACAGATACGCAGTATTTT. Amino acids: CASSPGDSSHTDTQYF.